This is a list of T cell receptor beta chains from one sample in a study of post-analysis software for immune sequencing data. One entry per CDR3 protein, called by TCRdb with MiXCR from the PCR reads. The sample holds 380,000 or so distinct CDR3 sequences, less than 40% seen once. The sample was blood. These receptors all stem from a girl aged 5 to 17 with multiple sclerosis. CDR3s include the opening cysteine and the closing phenylalanine or tryptophan. A D gene is named only where the DNA matches it firmly. Clone sizes are given selectively: once, few, many, or a class where the clone is expanded.

V	J	length	D	size	CDR3	DNA
TRBV29-1	TRBJ2-7	17	TRBD2	NA	CSVEVSSGGLSSYEQYF	TGCAGCGTTGAAGTGAGTAGCGGGGGCCTTAGCTCCTACGAGCAGTACTTC
TRBV20-1	TRBJ2-3	14	NA	NA	CSAPPTEAGDTQYF	TGCAGTGCTCCCCCGACAGAGGCTGGGGATACGCAGTATTTT
TRBV7-9	TRBJ2-7	13	TRBD1	few	CASGPTGGYEQYF	TGTGCCAGCGGCCCGACAGGGGGCTACGAGCAGTACTTC
TRBV12-3/TRBV12-4	TRBJ1-5	15	NA	NA	CASSLRGGGNQPQHF	TGTGCCAGTAGTCTCCGGGGGGGAGGCAATCAGCCCCAGCATTTT
TRBV5-1	TRBJ1-1	15	TRBD1	NA	CASAFRTGGATEAFF	TGCGCCAGCGCATTCCGGACAGGGGGCGCGACTGAAGCTTTCTTT
TRBV7-9	TRBJ2-5	14	NA	NA	CASSPRGNQETQYF	TGTGCCAGCAGCCCGAGAGGCAACCAAGAGACCCAGTACTTC
TRBV6-1	TRBJ2-3	10	NA	NA	CASRQDTQYF	TGTGCCAGCAGGCAAGATACGCAGTATTTT
TRBV29-1	TRBJ2-5	14	TRBD1	NA	CSVTDRADQETQYF	TGCAGCGTCACCGACAGGGCGGACCAAGAGACCCAGTACTTC
TRBV6-6	TRBJ1-1	13	TRBD1	NA	CASSQGGVTEAFF	TGTGCCAGCAGCCAGGGGGGAGTCACTGAAGCTTTCTTT
TRBV28	TRBJ2-7	16	NA	NA	CASIEGGQRGFYEQYF	TGTGCCAGCATCGAGGGGGGACAGAGGGGGTTCTACGAGCAGTACTTC
TRBV6-5	TRBJ2-3	13	NA	few	CASSTGAISTQYF	TGTGCCAGCAGTACTGGGGCCATCTCGACGCAGTATTTT
TRBV7-3	TRBJ2-3	17	TRBD2	NA	CASSQGEWRGGTDTQYF	TGTGCCAGCAGCCAAGGGGAATGGCGGGGGGGCACAGATACGCAGTATTTT
TRBV20-1	TRBJ2-3	14	TRBD2	NA	CSAIVGGAADTQYF	TGCAGTGCTATAGTCGGGGGGGCGGCAGATACGCAGTATTTT
TRBV20-1	TRBJ1-2	13	NA	once	CSAAYTGDHGYTF	TGCAGTGCCGCCTATACCGGGGACCATGGCTACACCTTC
TRBV20-1	TRBJ2-5	14	NA	few	CSASPGWYQETQYF	TGCAGTGCTAGCCCGGGGTGGTACCAAGAGACCCAGTACTTC
TRBV27	TRBJ1-2	14	NA	once	CASSRNRELYGYTF	TGTGCCAGCAGCCGAAACAGGGAGTTGTATGGCTACACCTTC
TRBV14	TRBJ2-1	11	NA	NA	CASSPGTPQFF	TGTGCCAGCAGTCCCGGGACTCCACAGTTCTTC
TRBV5-1	TRBJ2-5	14	TRBD1	few	CASSPGDRQETQYF	TGCGCCAGCAGCCCTGGGGACAGGCAAGAGACCCAGTACTTC
TRBV6-2/TRBV6-3	TRBJ2-7	14	TRBD1	NA	CASTSGQGSYEQYF	TGTGCCAGCACCTCGGGACAGGGGAGCTACGAGCAGTACTTC
TRBV30	TRBJ1-6	14	TRBD1	NA	CAWSVGTGFSPLHF	TGTGCCTGGAGTGTCGGGACAGGTTTCTCACCCCTCCACTTT
TRBV7-2	TRBJ1-2	15	NA	NA	CASSSDSHSNYGYTF	TGTGCCAGCAGCTCAGACTCCCATTCTAACTATGGCTACACCTTC
TRBV7-2	TRBJ2-7	17	TRBD2	NA	CASSLAASAGGPYEQYF	TGTGCCAGCAGCTTAGCCGCGTCGGCGGGGGGGCCGTACGAGCAGTACTTC
TRBV25-1	TRBJ2-7	15	NA	NA	CASSEYWESFYEQYF	TGTGCCAGCAGTGAATACTGGGAATCTTTCTACGAGCAGTACTTC
TRBV2	TRBJ2-4	15	NA	few	CASSEREAAKNVQYF	TGTGCCAGCAGTGAAAGGGAAGCAGCCAAAAACGTTCAGTACTTC
TRBV7-9	TRBJ2-5	13	NA	few	CASSLDPQETQYF	TGTGCCAGCAGCTTAGACCCCCAAGAGACCCAGTACTTC
TRBV7-9	TRBJ1-2	19	NA	few	CASSLGYPTRPTANYGYTF	TGTGCCAGCAGCTTAGGGTACCCAACCCGACCGACGGCTAACTATGGCTACACCTTC
TRBV2	TRBJ1-2	16	TRBD1	NA	CASSEAPRTGDYGYTF	TGTGCCAGCAGTGAAGCCCCCAGGACAGGGGACTATGGCTACACCTTC
TRBV6-5	TRBJ2-7	15	TRBD2	few	CASSYGAGGVYEQYF	TGTGCCAGCAGTTACGGCGCGGGGGGTGTCTACGAGCAGTACTTC
TRBV7-3	TRBJ2-5	15	NA	NA	CASSLTGGFQETQYF	TGTGCCAGCAGCTTAACAGGGGGTTTCCAAGAGACCCAGTACTTC
TRBV3-1	TRBJ1-1	15	NA	NA	CASSPYLGANTEAFF	TGTGCCAGCAGCCCCTACCTCGGGGCAAACACTGAAGCTTTCTTT
TRBV14	TRBJ2-5	15	TRBD1	few	CASSQTDREGETQYF	TGTGCCAGCAGCCAAACCGACAGGGAAGGAGAGACCCAGTACTTC
TRBV5-1	TRBJ2-7	13	NA	NA	CASAEGEGYEQYF	TGCGCCAGCGCGGAGGGTGAAGGCTACGAGCAGTACTTC
TRBV7-9	TRBJ1-2	14	NA	NA	CASSLSQDHYGYTF	TGTGCCAGCAGCTTATCACAGGATCACTATGGCTACACCTTC
TRBV7-9	TRBJ2-5	16	NA	NA	CASSDRASGAGETQYF	TGTGCCAGCAGCGATAGAGCTTCAGGGGCTGGGGAGACCCAGTACTTC
TRBV6-2/TRBV6-3	TRBJ2-1	18	TRBD2	few	CASSQKAETSGAYNEQFF	TGTGCCAGCAGCCAGAAAGCCGAGACTAGCGGGGCCTACAATGAGCAGTTCTTC
TRBV7-9	TRBJ2-5	16	NA	NA	CASSLESAVPGETQYF	TGTGCCAGCAGCTTAGAGTCCGCAGTCCCAGGAGAGACCCAGTACTTC
TRBV7-2	TRBJ2-7	15	NA	few	CASSLATANPYEQYF	TGTGCCAGCAGCTTAGCTACGGCCAACCCGTACGAGCAGTACTTC
TRBV5-1	TRBJ2-1	15	TRBD1	NA	CASTWLQGADNEQFF	TGCGCCAGCACATGGTTACAGGGGGCGGACAATGAGCAGTTCTTC
TRBV6-2/TRBV6-3	TRBJ2-1	17	NA	NA	CASSSGTYTGVPYEQFF	TGTGCCAGCAGTTCAGGGACCTACACGGGGGTCCCCTACGAGCAGTTCTTC
TRBV30	TRBJ1-1	12	NA	few	CAWIGRSTEAFF	TGTGCCTGGATTGGGAGGTCCACTGAAGCTTTCTTT
TRBV7-9	TRBJ2-4	15	NA	NA	CASSPAGFRGNIQYF	TGTGCCAGCAGCCCCGCCGGGTTCCGGGGAAACATTCAGTACTTC
TRBV15	TRBJ2-3	15	TRBD2	few	CATSNQRGGTDTQYF	TGTGCCACCAGCAACCAGCGGGGGGGAACAGATACGCAGTATTTT
TRBV7-9	TRBJ2-7	12	NA	few	CASSLDSNEQYF	TGTGCCAGCAGCCTGGACAGTAACGAGCAGTACTTC
TRBV7-9	TRBJ2-7	13	TRBD1	NA	CASRSGQAYEQYF	TGTGCCAGCAGATCCGGACAGGCCTACGAGCAGTACTTC
TRBV4-3	TRBJ2-7	15	NA	NA	CASSRDSGQTYEQYF	TGCGCCAGCAGCCGGGACTCGGGCCAGACCTACGAGCAGTACTTC
TRBV27	TRBJ2-7	14	NA	few	CASAWAKGSYEQYF	TGTGCCAGTGCGTGGGCTAAGGGCTCCTACGAGCAGTACTTC
TRBV3-1	TRBJ2-3	16	TRBD2	NA	CASSLRGGPASDTRYF	TGTGCCAGCAGCCTCCGGGGGGGCCCTGCCTCCGATACGCGGTATTTT